The 4 T cell receptor beta chains below were found in one sample sequenced in a study of blood T cells in healthy people across ages. Together with a sample-barcoded 5' primer, a J-beta primer mix was included in a second PCR lasting 7 to 11 cycles. TCRdb fed the 5' RACE reads into MiXCR, producing one record per CDR3 protein. This table has hundreds of thousands of distinct CDR3 sequences, less than 45% appearing once. The material sequenced was blood. The receptor source for this set is an elderly man in good health.

The rearrangement uses TRBV5-1 and TRBJ2-2; possible D gene TRBD2, 5 bases. Trimming removed 2 bases from V and 3 bases from J, with 5 bases in between. Germline CDR1 and CDR2: SGHRS and YFSETQ. This CDR3 has 13 residues. The CDR3: CASSFGDTGELFF. In nucleotides, the CDR3 is TGCGCCAGCAGCTTCGGGGACACCGGGGAGCTGTTTTTT.

The CDR3, as DNA: TGTGCCAGCCGACCCGGGGGGCAGGGAAGGTATGGCTACACCTTC. Protein: CASRPGGQGRYGYTF. V usage is TRBV3-1 and J usage is TRBJ1-2; D possibly corresponds to TRBD1 (6 bases). Trimming stripped 8 bases from V and 5 bases from J, with 21 bases between. Looked up from germline, CDR1 is LGHDT and CDR2 is YNNKEL (reference sequence). This CDR3 is 15 amino acids long.

This clonotype has a count of ten or more. The V and J genes are TRBV7-9 and TRBJ2-3, with D hard to call. This CDR3 region has 11 residues. Trimming took 1 base from V and 8 from J, leaving 4 bases between them. Germline-derived CDR1 and CDR2 are SEHNR and FQNEAQ (reference sequence). The CDR3, as DNA: TGTGCCAGCAGCTTAGGGGGTACGCAGTATTTT. Translating gives CASSLGGTQYF. Looking up the rest from reference TRBV7-9 and TRBJ2-3 gives the full variable domain: DTGVSQNPRHKITKRGQNVTFRCDPISEHNRLYWYRQTLGQGPEFLTYFQNEAQLEKSRLLSDRFSAERPKGSFSTLEIQRTEQGDSAMYLCASSLGGTQYFGPGTRLTVL.

The rearrangement uses TRBV4-3 and TRBJ2-3; D remains ambiguous. V was pared by 2 bases and J by 0 bases, with 9 bases between. Germline V CDR1 and CDR2: LGHNA, YSLEER. CDR3 length: 15 amino acids. The CDR3 loop reads CASSQIFGSTDTQYF. As DNA, the CDR3 is TGCGCCAGCAGCCAAATATTCGGGAGCACAGATACGCAGTATTTT.